A single sample gave rise to the 19 T cell receptor beta chains below, sequenced in a study of long-term antiretroviral therapy in people with HIV. At the survey level, the v3.0 immunoSEQ assay was run. Sequencing was performed with immunoSEQ multiplex PCR; in TCRdb, only in-frame clones are kept and a portion is missing. The table lists 35,000 or so clones, approximately 94% of them singletons, with 3.6% in the top ten. This specimen consisted of unsorted PBMCs, obtained 4.1 years after starting antiretroviral therapy. The receptors derive from a woman between 45 and 65 years old with HIV.

CDR3 sequence: CASSSTGVGNTIYF. CDR3 in DNA: TGCGCCAGCAGCTCCACAGGGGTTGGAAACACCATATATTTT. The chain combines TRBV5-1 with TRBJ1-3, with 7 positions matching TRBD1. This CDR3 is built from 14 residues. The V gene end was trimmed by 3 bases and the J gene end by 3 bases; junction bases not matched to a gene: 3. Germline V gives CDR1 SGHRS, CDR2 YFSETQ.

In the case of this clone: At one end, the junction sequence differs from germline, possibly due to a read error. The chain couples TRBV7-7 to TRBJ2-5, with 12 bases that match TRBD1. CDR3 length equals 16 residues. The germline V gene encodes CDR1 SSHAT and CDR2 FNYEAQ (reference sequence). CDR3 region: CASSVGTGGIGETQYF. The CDR3, as DNA: TGTGCTAGCAGCGTGGGGACAGGGGGCATCGGAGAGACCCAGTACTTC. The full variable domain, rest sourced from reference TRBV7-7 and TRBJ2-5, is GAGVSQSPRYKVTKRGQDVTLRCDPISSHATLYWYQQALGQGPEFLTYFNYEAQPDKSGLPSDRFSAERPEGSISTLTIQRTEQRDSAMYRCASSVGTGGIGETQYFGPGTRLLVL.

The chain recombines TRBV29-1 with TRBJ1-1; TRBD1 matches at 9 bases. This CDR3 has 14 residues. Germline CDR1 SQVTM, CDR2 ANQGSEA. With 6 bases clipped from V and 1 base from J, the junction kept 6 bases outside the gene matches. The CDR3 region has the DNA TGCAGCGTGGTACGGACAGGGGCGAACACTGAAGCTTTCTTT. Protein product: CSVVRTGANTEAFF.

V is TRBV9 and J is TRBJ2-2; D might be TRBD2 (6 bases). Germline V gene sequence: CDR1 SGDLS, CDR2 YYNGEE. Trimming took off 3 bases at V and 3 bases at J, with 12 bases between the two ends. This CDR3 is built from 15 residues. The CDR3 region is CASSAGPGDTGELFF. CDR3 sequence (DNA): TGTGCCAGCAGCGCCGGCCCGGGGGACACCGGGGAGCTGTTTTTT.

The chain uses TRBV6-5 and TRBJ2-7; no definite D call. V was clipped by 2 bases and J by 7 bases, with 18 bases between them. The CDR3 has 15 residues. Germline CDR1 and CDR2: MNHEY and SVGAGI. Here the CDR3 reads CASSYEYAATWEQYF. The DNA of the CDR3 is TGTGCCAGCAGTTACGAGTACGCTGCAACCTGGGAGCAGTACTTC.

The chain recombines TRBV11-2 with TRBJ2-7; the match to TRBD2 covers 10 bases. CDR1 and CDR2 from the germline V gene are SGHAT and FQNNGV. V shed 1 base, J shed 7 bases, and the junction held 7 bases outside the gene matches. The CDR3 runs to 15 residues. CDR3 in amino acids: CASSLGLAGVVEQYF. The CDR3 nucleotides are TGTGCCAGCAGCTTAGGTCTAGCGGGGGTGGTGGAGCAGTACTTC.

The CDR3 spells CASKAGPSTDTQYF. The CDR3 DNA follows: TGTGCCAGCAAGGCGGGACCTAGCACAGATACGCAGTATTTT. The chain links TRBV2 to TRBJ2-3; maybe TRBD2 (6 bases). Germline V gives CDR1 SNHLY, CDR2 FYNNEI. The CDR3 has 14 residues. Trimming pared 7 bases from V and 0 bases from J, leaving 11 bases between.

The chain couples TRBV6-4 to TRBJ1-6; 9 bases fit TRBD1. Unmatched junction bases numbered 0, after V lost 3 bases and J lost 9 bases. Germline V CDR1 and CDR2: MRHNA, SNTAGT. The CDR3 has 13 residues. The CDR3 region has the DNA TGTGCCAGCAGTGAGACAGGGGGTTCACCCCTCCACTTT. Its protein is CASSETGGSPLHF.

In its sample, this clone was seen once. J is TRBJ2-2 and V is TRBV10-1, with D hard to call. The CDR3 is made up of 13 amino acids. Germline loops: CDR1 WNHNN, CDR2 SYGVQD (reference sequence). The V end lost 8 bases, the J end lost 1 base, and 8 bases lay between the germline ends. The CDR3 spells CASRPKNTGELFF. In DNA, the CDR3 is TGCGCCAGCCGGCCAAAGAACACCGGGGAGCTGTTTTTT.

The chain couples TRBV30 to TRBJ1-1; 9 bases are a match to TRBD1. CDR3 length equals 14 residues. Trimming took 0 bases from V and 5 from J; bases not matched to a gene: 4. Germline V gene data show CDR1 as GTSNPN and CDR2 as SVGIG (reference sequence). Here the CDR3 DNA reads TGTGCCTGGAGTGTACAGGGGGCGAAAACTGAAGCTTTCTTT. Translated: CAWSVQGAKTEAFF. The full variable domain, in which reference TRBV30 and TRBJ1-1 provide the parts outside the CDR3, is SQTIHQWPATLVQPVGSPLSLECTVEGTSNPNLYWYRQAAGRGLQLLFYSVGIGQISSEVPQNLSASRPQDRQFILSSKKLLLSDSGFYLCAWSVQGAKTEAFFGQGTRLTVV.

This chain links TRBV9 with TRBJ1-1; 7 nucleotides agree with TRBD1. V shed 4 bases and J 4 bases; nucleotides not matched to a gene: 13. The germline CDR1 and CDR2 sequences are SGDLS and YYNGEE. The CDR3 is 16 residues long. CDR3 coding DNA: TGTGCCAGCAGCCCCTTTCAGACAGGGTCGACCACTGAAGCTTTCTTT. As protein: CASSPFQTGSTTEAFF.

V and J are TRBV7-9 and TRBJ2-7; D ambiguous. This CDR3 spans 13 amino acids. Germline V gene data show CDR1 as SEHNR and CDR2 as FQNEAQ (reference sequence). Trimming stripped 3 bases from V and 0 bases from J, with 6 bases between. CDR3 in amino acids: CASSFTNSYEQYF. The CDR3 coding sequence is TGTGCCAGCAGCTTCACAAACTCCTACGAGCAGTACTTC.

A single count supports this clone. The rearrangement uses TRBV19 and TRBJ1-2, with D possibly matching TRBD1 (5 bases). Germline CDR1 reads LNHDA; CDR2 reads SQIVND (reference sequence). CDR3 size: 13 residues. The V gene lost 4 bases and the J gene lost 2 bases, with 8 bases spanning the gap. The CDR3 bases are TGTGCCAGTAGTAGGGACGGGAACTATGGCTACACCTTC. It specifies CASSRDGNYGYTF.

The J gene is TRBJ2-5, the V gene TRBV7-6; D gene unclear. Between the trimmed V and J ends, which lost 5 bases and 5 bases, there was a span of 12 bases. The germline V gene encodes CDR1 SGHVS and CDR2 FNYEAQ. The CDR3 extends over 13 amino acids. This CDR3 reads CASSLDVGETQYF. CDR3 in DNA: TGTGCCAGCAGCCTAGACGTTGGGGAGACCCAGTACTTC.

The gene calls are TRBV29-1 and TRBJ2-5; D is unclear. Germline assignment: CDR1 SQVTM and CDR2 ANQGSEA. V was cut by 4 bases and J by 1 base, with 10 bases left in between. This CDR3 region has 13 residues. In DNA form, the CDR3 reads TGCAGCGTTGCCCAGGCTTTCCAAGAGACCCAGTACTTC. It yields the protein CSVAQAFQETQYF. Full variable domain (missing parts from reference TRBV29-1 and TRBJ2-5): SAVISQKPSRDICQRGTSLTIQCQVDSQVTMMFWYRQQPGQSLTLIATANQGSEATYESGFVIDKFPISRPNLTFSTLTVSNMSPEDSSIYLCSVAQAFQETQYFGPGTRLLVL.

The V and J genes are TRBV6-5 and TRBJ2-7; D may be TRBD2 (5 bases). CDR3 length: 15 amino acids. Germline V gives CDR1 MNHEY, CDR2 SVGAGI. Trimming stripped 2 bases from V and 4 bases from J, with 15 bases between. CDR3 protein: CASSYPGTSVYEQYF. The CDR3, as DNA: TGTGCCAGCAGTTACCCGGGAACCTCGGTATACGAGCAGTACTTC.

The CDR3: CASSEQGAGNQPQHF. The CDR3 region has the DNA TGTGCCAGCAGCGAACAGGGGGCCGGCAATCAGCCCCAGCATTTT. This chain connects TRBV6-1 to TRBJ1-5, with 9 bases aligning to TRBD1. Germline V gives CDR1 MNHNS, CDR2 SASEGT. Trimming cost V 6 bases and J 2 bases; bases outside gene matches: 5. The CDR3 has 15 residues.

This clone was seen only a few times. The genes are TRBV27 and TRBJ1-3; 7 positions match TRBD1. J was trimmed by 4 bases and V by 3 bases; bases with no gene match: 9. The germline CDR1 and CDR2 sequences are MNHEY and SMNVEV (reference sequence). The CDR3 contains 16 residues. The chain's CDR3 is CASSLRWQGVGNTIYF. In nucleotides, the CDR3 is TGTGCCAGCAGTTTGAGGTGGCAGGGGGTGGGAAACACCATATATTTT.

The chain links TRBV7-6 to TRBJ1-2; 9 bases are shared with TRBD1. The CDR3 contains 15 residues. CDR1 and CDR2 (germline): SGHVS, FNYEAQ. V was pared by 5 bases and J by 6 bases, with 10 bases of the junction left unmatched. The CDR3 sequence: CASSPGTGKLHGYTF. The CDR3 DNA reads TGTGCCAGCAGCCCTGGGACAGGGAAATTGCATGGCTACACCTTC.